This passage covers 8 T cell receptor beta chains from one sample sequenced in a study of blood T cell repertoires in COVID-19. Data came from immunoSEQ multiplex PCR; TCRdb stores just in-frame clones and leaves some out. This table has 220,000 or so clones, 80% to 90% appearing once. Input material: PBMCs or T cells enriched from blood (not recorded which). These receptors originate from a woman between 18 and 30 years old in a cohort exposed to, infected with or recovered from COVID-19 (not recorded which).

The chain links TRBV11-2 to TRBJ1-1; D may be TRBD1 (5 bases). The CDR3 sequence is 14 residues long. Germline assignment: CDR1 SGHAT and CDR2 FQNNGV. V lost 1 base and J 10 bases, leaving 16 bases between the germline ends. The CDR3 nucleotides read TGTGCCAGCAGCTTAGGTTGGCAGGGTCTTAGAGCTTTCTTT. It yields the protein CASSLGWQGLRAFF.

The J gene is TRBJ2-7, the V gene TRBV13; D not certain. The germline V gene has CDR1 PRHDT and CDR2 FYEKMQ (reference sequence). This CDR3 is 12 amino acids long. With 0 bases removed from V and 3 bases from J, the gap between germline ends came to 3 bases. The CDR3 protein is CASSLGLYEQYF. The DNA for the CDR3 is TGTGCCAGCAGCTTAGGTCTCTACGAGCAGTACTTC.

The chain couples TRBV2 to TRBJ2-1; 7 bases fit TRBD2. The CDR3 has 17 amino acids. Germline lookup yields CDR1 SNHLY and CDR2 FYNNEI. V shed 0 bases, J shed 1 base, and the junction held 6 bases outside the gene matches. The CDR3: CASSEALLAESYNEQFF. In DNA, the CDR3 is TGTGCCAGCAGTGAAGCTCTTCTAGCGGAATCCTACAATGAGCAGTTCTTC.

The V gene is TRBV2, the J gene TRBJ1-2; TRBD1 matches at 7 bases. This CDR3 has 14 amino acids. Trimming removed 11 bases from V and 5 bases from J; junction bases left unmatched: 14. Per germline, CDR1 SNHLY and CDR2 FYNNEI. Here the CDR3 reads CAGGGRQGSYGYTF. The CDR3 DNA sequence: TGTGCCGGTGGAGGCAGACAGGGAAGTTATGGCTACACCTTC.

The chain is built from TRBV20-1 and TRBJ2-7; 8 bases map to TRBD2. CDR3 length equals 11 residues. Trimming at V came to 3 bases and at J to 9 bases, leaving 4 bases not matched to a gene. Looked up from germline, CDR1 is DFQATT and CDR2 is SNEGSKA (reference sequence). In DNA form, the CDR3 reads TGCAGTGCTAGGACTAGCGTGGGGCAGTACTTC. Protein sequence: CSARTSVGQYF.

The CDR3, as DNA: TGCGCCAGCAGCTCTGGACAAAACTCCTACAATGAGCAGTTCTTC. It yields the protein CASSSGQNSYNEQFF. The chain carries TRBV5-1 and TRBJ2-1; D is possibly TRBD1 (5 bases). Germline lookup yields CDR1 SGHRS and CDR2 YFSETQ. This CDR3 has 15 amino acids. Trimming stripped 3 bases from V and 0 bases from J, with 10 bases between.

In its sample, this clone was seen a few times. This CDR3 is CASSWTGPPGANVLTF. CDR3 coding DNA: TGTGCCAGCTCGTGGACAGGGCCCCCTGGGGCCAACGTCCTGACTTTC. The V and J genes are TRBV27 and TRBJ2-6, with 8 bases fitting TRBD1. The CDR3 length is 16 residues. Germline trimming cut 8 bases from V and 2 bases from J; bases unmatched to any gene: 8. Per the germline V gene, CDR1 is MNHEY and CDR2 is SMNVEV (reference sequence).

The chain joins TRBV19 to TRBJ2-5; 10 positions agree with TRBD2. Germline trimming cut 5 bases from V and 4 bases from J; bases unmatched to any gene: 4. Germline V gene data show CDR1 as LNHDA and CDR2 as SQIVND (reference sequence). CDR3 size: 14 residues. The CDR3 spells CASSATSGVETQYF. The CDR3 DNA follows: TGTGCCAGTAGTGCCACTAGCGGGGTAGAGACCCAGTACTTC.